This TCR beta chain was identified in a study of blood T cell repertoires in COVID-19 (dated by TCRdb to 2018 to 2020). Regarding the study in general: Samples from collaborators originated in the United States, Italy and Spain and spanned both the acute and convalescent phases of COVID-19. The material from the prospective study consisted of cDNA or gDNA derived from T cells, B-cell-depleted T cells, or PBMCs. Subjects who had been exposed to COVID-19, were actively infected with it, or had recovered from it provided the deeply sampled blood TCRbeta repertoires that made up the dataset. The repertoires were released in a freely available public database meant as a resource for research on the immune response to SARS-CoV-2. The samples were drawn from two sources: the first 160 participants of the ongoing ImmuneRACE study, and 1,000 to 1,500 subjects contributed by 6 global collaborators. A de-identified subject ID, COVID-19 status, age in years and sex were almost always included in the sample metadata. Where HLA class I and class II types were available, the types were taken from metadata supplied by the sample provider, not from assay-based typing. Results and caveats for the whole study, not just this receptor: Clinical and demographic metadata were provided uncurated, with the amount varying by source and participant.

Cut back by 10 bases and 6 bases, the V and J ends lie 21 bases apart. The CDR3 covers 15 residues, taking in both the cysteine and the phenylalanine. Only CDR3 DNA remains: 45 bases, in frame from the first base. The germline V gene provides CDR1 MGHRA and CDR2 YSYEKL. In the prospective study, participants were roughly 18 to 89 years old, resided in approximately 22 geographic areas of the United States, and were enrolled through a virtual design. In the prospective study, cohorts were assigned on the basis of participant-reported clinical history obtained from a screening survey and a study questionnaire. Recovered participants in ImmuneRACE Cohort 3 were defined as having two consecutive negative NP/OP PCR tests, clearance from a healthcare professional, or resolution of symptoms. In the prospective study, whole blood, serum and a nasopharyngeal or oropharyngeal swab were collected from each participant by mobile phlebotomists. Additional blood draws and questionnaires over an approximately 2-month period could optionally be provided by prospective study participants. Prospective study blood samples were shipped either frozen or at room temperature before DNA extraction.

About this clone itself: This clone's antigen is unknown. No qualities accompany the bases; no much larger clone lies one base away.

TCRbeta CDR3 regions were amplified from genomic DNA using the immunoSEQ Assay, a bias-controlled multiplex PCR. The authors' pipeline ran thus. The number of nucleated cells in each sample was estimated from the amplification of reference gene primers within the assay. To quantify the absolute abundance of each unique TCRbeta CDR3 rearrangement, sequence reads were collapsed and filtered. For each sample, productive Simpson clonality was calculated by taking the square root of Simpson's diversity index across productive rearrangements. TCRdb's version of the immuneACCESS table is confined to in-frame rearrangements and falls short of the full clone set. An unresolved V gene accounts for under half of the shortfall where checked; the remainder is of unknown origin. V, J and clone size were drawn from that table, and D and trimming were deduced from the DNA. This sample comprises roughly 330,000 clones, 87% of them detected only once. Less than 6% of the sample is held by the ten biggest clonotypes.

The sequenced sample was PBMCs or T cells enriched from blood (not recorded which). This chain joins TRBV4-1 to TRBJ2-2; no D gene call is confident. The TCR originated in a woman aged 25-40 years who had recovered from COVID-19. The sequenced DNA: TGCGCCACGTCTGTTGGCGGCCCCGGGTCCGGGGAGCTGTTTTTT. It encodes CATSVGGPGSGELFF.